A selection of T cell receptor beta chains follows, all from one sample in a study of blood T cell repertoires in COVID-19. Assay used: immunoSEQ multiplex PCR; TCRdb lists only in-frame clones, some missing. The table records around 290,000 clones, roughly nine tenths of them present only once. What was sequenced was peripheral blood. The receptors originated from a woman aged 25-40 years with COVID-19, enrolled during active disease. Each CDR3 is given with its conserved first and last residue. D genes are given only for firm matches. Not every row has a clone size; where given, it reads once, few, many or a size class.

clone_size	d_call	v_call	cdr3_length	j_call	cdr3_nt	cdr3_aa
.	TRBD1	TRBV2	14	TRBJ1-6	TGTGCCAGCAGTACGGGACAGGGTAATTCACCCCTCCACTTT	CASSTGQGNSPLHF
once	.	TRBV28	15	TRBJ2-7	TGTGCCAGCAGCCCAACAGGGATGAGCTCCTACGAGCAGTACTTC	CASSPTGMSSYEQYF
.	TRBD1	TRBV5-1	16	TRBJ1-4	TGCGCCAGCAGCTGGGGGGACAGCGCAACTAATGAAAAACTGTTTTTT	CASSWGDSATNEKLFF
.	TRBD2	TRBV24-1	19	TRBJ2-1	TGTGCCACCAGTGATTTTGTGGATTCGCCTAGCGGGAAATACAATGAGCAGTTCTTC	CATSDFVDSPSGKYNEQFF
.	.	TRBV3-1/TRBV3-2	11	TRBJ2-2	TGTGCCAGCAGCATAACCGGGGAGCTGTTTTTT	CASSITGELFF
.	TRBD1	TRBV19	14	TRBJ1-1	TGTGCCAGTAGTATTACAGGGGTAAGCACTGAAGCTTTCTTT	CASSITGVSTEAFF
.	.	TRBV30	14	TRBJ2-3	TGTGCCTGGAGTGTGGCAGGGGGCGGGGGTACGCAGTATTTT	CAWSVAGGGGTQYF
.	.	TRBV18	15	TRBJ1-6	TGTGCCAGCTCACCACTCCAGGGTCCGGATTCACCCCTCCACTTT	CASSPLQGPDSPLHF
.	.	TRBV9	14	TRBJ2-7	TGTGCCAGCAGCGTAGGTGGAGGTTTGCACGAGCAGTACTTC	CASSVGGGLHEQYF
.	.	TRBV30	14	TRBJ1-6	TGTGCCTGGCAAATGACAGTTTTCAATTCACCCCTCCACTTT	CAWQMTVFNSPLHF
once	.	TRBV5-1	15	TRBJ1-4	TGCGCCAGCAGCTTGGCGGAGGGATTGAGTGAAAAACTGTTTTTT	CASSLAEGLSEKLFF
.	.	TRBV4-2	16	TRBJ1-1	TGTGCCAGCAGCCAACTAAAGGGGGGGCGCGACACTGAAGCTTTCTTT	CASSQLKGGRDTEAFF
.	.	TRBV14	14	TRBJ1-6	TGTGCCAGCAGCCAAATGACAGTAAATTCACCCCTCCACTTT	CASSQMTVNSPLHF
.	TRBD2	TRBV3-1/TRBV3-2	16	TRBJ2-5	TGTGCCAGCAGCCAACTGACTAGCGGGAGCAGAGAGACCCAGTACTTC	CASSQLTSGSRETQYF
.	TRBD2	TRBV10-2	16	TRBJ2-1	TGCGCCAGCAGTGAGCCAACTAGCGGGATCGACAATGAGCAGTTCTTC	CASSEPTSGIDNEQFF
.	.	TRBV6-5	15	TRBJ2-3	TGTGCCAGCAGGTCTTTGGACAGATCCACAGATACGCAGTATTTT	CASRSLDRSTDTQYF
.	TRBD2	TRBV29-1	15	TRBJ2-1	TGCAGCGTACGACGCGGACTGAGCGGGGACGATGAGCAGTTCTTC	CSVRRGLSGDDEQFF
few	TRBD1	TRBV12-5	15	TRBJ2-1	TGTGCTAGTGGTTCTGGACAGGGTTCCTACAATGAGCAGTTCTTC	CASGSGQGSYNEQFF
.	TRBD1	TRBV10-1	16	TRBJ1-6	TGCGCCAGGTCCCCGTTGGGGACAGGGCATAATTCACCCCTCCACTTT	CARSPLGTGHNSPLHF
.	.	TRBV6-5	13	TRBJ2-2	TGTGCCAGCAGACTACCGAACACCGGGGAGCTGTTTTTT	CASRLPNTGELFF
.	.	TRBV12-3/TRBV12-4	13	TRBJ2-1	TGTGCCAGCATCGCAAGGGGCATCAATGAGCAGTTCTTC	CASIARGINEQFF
.	TRBD1	TRBV30	13	TRBJ1-2	TGTGCCTGGAGTAGGGACAGGGCGAGGGGCTACACCTTC	CAWSRDRARGYTF
.	TRBD2	TRBV4-2	14	TRBJ2-3	TGTGCCAGCAGGGGACTAGCGGGAGGAGATACGCAGTATTTT	CASRGLAGGDTQYF
.	.	TRBV7-7	13	TRBJ2-1	TGTGCCAGCAGCTTAGAGGGAGAAACTGAGCAGTTCTTC	CASSLEGETEQFF
.	TRBD2	TRBV24-1	17	TRBJ2-5	TGTGCCACCAGTGACTCCGGACTAGCGGGACCACAAGAGACCCAGTACTTC	CATSDSGLAGPQETQYF
.	TRBD1	TRBV6-2/TRBV6-3	16	TRBJ2-3	TGTGCCAGCAGTTACTCAGGGACAGGGATCGCAGATACGCAGTATTTT	CASSYSGTGIADTQYF